In its sample, the clone carrying this T cell receptor beta chain was seen a few times. This record comes from a study of fetal regulatory T cell absence and autoimmunity. The assay was run at survey level. The protocol was immunoSEQ multiplex PCR, while the TCRdb copy is restricted to in-frame clones and leaves out a portion. The data contain some 46,000 clones, roughly 80% of them singletons. Between the trimmed V and J ends, which lost 2 bases and 1 base, there was a span of 9 bases. The germline V gene has CDR1 SGDLS and CDR2 YYNGEE. The CDR3 consists of 14 residues. Material: cord blood. This chain uses TRBV9 with TRBJ1-1; no firm D call. The TCR originated in a newborn boy with IPEX syndrome. This CDR3 is CASSVGQPNTEAFF. In DNA form, the CDR3 reads TGTGCCAGCAGCGTTGGCCAACCGAACACTGAAGCTTTCTTT.